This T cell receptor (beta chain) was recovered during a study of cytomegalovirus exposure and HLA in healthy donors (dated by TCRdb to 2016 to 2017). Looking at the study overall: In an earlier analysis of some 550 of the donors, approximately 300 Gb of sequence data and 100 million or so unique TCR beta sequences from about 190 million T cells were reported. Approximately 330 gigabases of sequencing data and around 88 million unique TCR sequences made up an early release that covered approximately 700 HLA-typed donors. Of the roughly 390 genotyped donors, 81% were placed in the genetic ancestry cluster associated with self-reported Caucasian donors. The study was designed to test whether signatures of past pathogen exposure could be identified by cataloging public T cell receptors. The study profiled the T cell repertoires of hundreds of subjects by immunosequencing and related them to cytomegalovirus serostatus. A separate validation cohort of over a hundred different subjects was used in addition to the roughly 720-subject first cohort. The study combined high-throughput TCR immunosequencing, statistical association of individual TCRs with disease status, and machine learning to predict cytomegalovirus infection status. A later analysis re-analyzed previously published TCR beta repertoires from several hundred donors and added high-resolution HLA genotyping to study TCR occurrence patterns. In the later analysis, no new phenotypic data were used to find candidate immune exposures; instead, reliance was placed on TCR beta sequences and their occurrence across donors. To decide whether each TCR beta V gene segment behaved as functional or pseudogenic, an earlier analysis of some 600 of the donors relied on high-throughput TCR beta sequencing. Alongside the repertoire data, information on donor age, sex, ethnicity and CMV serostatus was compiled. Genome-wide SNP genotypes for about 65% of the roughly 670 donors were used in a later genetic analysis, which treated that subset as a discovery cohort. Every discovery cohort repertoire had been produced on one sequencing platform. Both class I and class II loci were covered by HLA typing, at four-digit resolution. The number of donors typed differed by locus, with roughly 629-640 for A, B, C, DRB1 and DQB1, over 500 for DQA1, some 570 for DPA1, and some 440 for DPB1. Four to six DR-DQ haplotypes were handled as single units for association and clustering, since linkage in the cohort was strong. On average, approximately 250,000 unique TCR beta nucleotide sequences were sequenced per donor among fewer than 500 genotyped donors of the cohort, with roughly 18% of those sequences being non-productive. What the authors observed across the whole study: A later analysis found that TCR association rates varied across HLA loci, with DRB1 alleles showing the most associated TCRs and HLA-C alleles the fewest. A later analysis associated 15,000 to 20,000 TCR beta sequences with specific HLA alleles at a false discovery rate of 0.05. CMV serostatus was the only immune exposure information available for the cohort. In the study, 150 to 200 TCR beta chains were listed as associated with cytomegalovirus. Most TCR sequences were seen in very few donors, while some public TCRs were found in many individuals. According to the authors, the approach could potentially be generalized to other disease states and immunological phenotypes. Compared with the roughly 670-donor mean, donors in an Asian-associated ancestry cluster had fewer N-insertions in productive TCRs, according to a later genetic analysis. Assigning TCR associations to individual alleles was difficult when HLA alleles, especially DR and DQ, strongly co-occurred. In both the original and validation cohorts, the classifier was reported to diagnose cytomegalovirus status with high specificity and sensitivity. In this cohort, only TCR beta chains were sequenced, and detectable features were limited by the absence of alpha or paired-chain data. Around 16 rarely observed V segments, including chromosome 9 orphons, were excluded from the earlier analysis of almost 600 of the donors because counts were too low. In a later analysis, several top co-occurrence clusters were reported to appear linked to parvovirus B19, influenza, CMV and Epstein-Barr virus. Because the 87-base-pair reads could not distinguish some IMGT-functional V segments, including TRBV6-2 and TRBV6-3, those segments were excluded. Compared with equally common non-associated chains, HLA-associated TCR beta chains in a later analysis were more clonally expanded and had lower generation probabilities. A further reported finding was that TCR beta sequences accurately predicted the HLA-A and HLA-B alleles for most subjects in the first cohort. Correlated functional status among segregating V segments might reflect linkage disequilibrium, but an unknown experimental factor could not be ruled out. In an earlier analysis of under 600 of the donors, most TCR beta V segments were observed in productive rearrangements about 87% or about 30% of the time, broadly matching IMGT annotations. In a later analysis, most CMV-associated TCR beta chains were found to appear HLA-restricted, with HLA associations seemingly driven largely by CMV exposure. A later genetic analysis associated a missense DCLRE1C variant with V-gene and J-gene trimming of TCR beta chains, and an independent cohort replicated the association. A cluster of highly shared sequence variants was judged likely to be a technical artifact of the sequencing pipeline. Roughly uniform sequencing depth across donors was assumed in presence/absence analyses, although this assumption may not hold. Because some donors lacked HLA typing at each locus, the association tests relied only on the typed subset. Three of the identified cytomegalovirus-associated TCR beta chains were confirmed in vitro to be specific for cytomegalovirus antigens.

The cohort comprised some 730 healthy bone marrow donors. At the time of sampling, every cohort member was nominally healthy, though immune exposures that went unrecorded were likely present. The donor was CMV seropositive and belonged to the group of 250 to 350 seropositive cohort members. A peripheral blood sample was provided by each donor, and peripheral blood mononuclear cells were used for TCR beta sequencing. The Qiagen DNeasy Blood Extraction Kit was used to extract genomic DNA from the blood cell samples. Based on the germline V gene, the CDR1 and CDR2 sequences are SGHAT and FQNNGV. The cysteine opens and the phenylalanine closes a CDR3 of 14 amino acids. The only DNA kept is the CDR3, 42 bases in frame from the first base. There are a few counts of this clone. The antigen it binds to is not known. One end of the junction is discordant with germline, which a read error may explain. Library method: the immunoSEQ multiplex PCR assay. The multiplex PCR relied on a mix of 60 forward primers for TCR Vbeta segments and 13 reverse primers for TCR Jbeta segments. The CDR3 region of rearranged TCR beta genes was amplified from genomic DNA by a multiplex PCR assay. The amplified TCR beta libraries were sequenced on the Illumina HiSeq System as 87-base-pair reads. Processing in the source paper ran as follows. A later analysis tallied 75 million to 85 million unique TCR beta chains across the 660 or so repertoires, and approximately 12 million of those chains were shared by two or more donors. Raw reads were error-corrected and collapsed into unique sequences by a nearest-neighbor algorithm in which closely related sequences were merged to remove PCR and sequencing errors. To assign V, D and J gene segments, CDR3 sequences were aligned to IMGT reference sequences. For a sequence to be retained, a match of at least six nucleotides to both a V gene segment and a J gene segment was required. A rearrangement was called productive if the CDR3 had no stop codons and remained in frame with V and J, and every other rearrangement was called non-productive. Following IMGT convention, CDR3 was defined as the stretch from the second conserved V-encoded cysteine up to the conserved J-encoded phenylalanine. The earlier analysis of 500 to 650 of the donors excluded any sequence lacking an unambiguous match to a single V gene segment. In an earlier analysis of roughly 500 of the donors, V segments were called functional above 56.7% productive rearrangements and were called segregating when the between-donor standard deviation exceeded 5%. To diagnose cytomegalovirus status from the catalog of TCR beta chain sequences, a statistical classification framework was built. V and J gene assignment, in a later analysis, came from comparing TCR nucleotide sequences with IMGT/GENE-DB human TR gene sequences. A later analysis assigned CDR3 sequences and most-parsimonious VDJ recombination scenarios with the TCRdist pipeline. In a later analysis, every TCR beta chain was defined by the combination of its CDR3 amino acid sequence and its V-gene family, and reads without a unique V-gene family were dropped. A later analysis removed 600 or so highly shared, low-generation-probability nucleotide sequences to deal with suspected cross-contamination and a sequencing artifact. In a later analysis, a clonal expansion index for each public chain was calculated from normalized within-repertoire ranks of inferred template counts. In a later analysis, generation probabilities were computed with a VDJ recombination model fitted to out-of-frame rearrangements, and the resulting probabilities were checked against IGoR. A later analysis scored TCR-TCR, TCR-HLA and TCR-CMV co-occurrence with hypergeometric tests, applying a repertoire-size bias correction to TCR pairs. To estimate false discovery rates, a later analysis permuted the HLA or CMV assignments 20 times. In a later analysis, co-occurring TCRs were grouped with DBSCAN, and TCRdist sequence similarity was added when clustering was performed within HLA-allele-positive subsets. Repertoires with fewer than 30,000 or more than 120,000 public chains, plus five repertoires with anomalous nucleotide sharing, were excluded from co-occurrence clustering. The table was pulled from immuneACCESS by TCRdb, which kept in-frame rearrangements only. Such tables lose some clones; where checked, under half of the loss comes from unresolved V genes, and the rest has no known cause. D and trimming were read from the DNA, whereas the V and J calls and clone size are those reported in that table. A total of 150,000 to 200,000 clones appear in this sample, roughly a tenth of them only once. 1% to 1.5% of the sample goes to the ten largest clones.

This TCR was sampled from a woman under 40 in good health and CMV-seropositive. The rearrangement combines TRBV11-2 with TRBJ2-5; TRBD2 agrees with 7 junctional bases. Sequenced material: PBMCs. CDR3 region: CASTKSGAPEAQYF. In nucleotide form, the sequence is TGTGCCAGCACCAAGAGCGGGGCCCCAGAGGCCCAGTACTTC.